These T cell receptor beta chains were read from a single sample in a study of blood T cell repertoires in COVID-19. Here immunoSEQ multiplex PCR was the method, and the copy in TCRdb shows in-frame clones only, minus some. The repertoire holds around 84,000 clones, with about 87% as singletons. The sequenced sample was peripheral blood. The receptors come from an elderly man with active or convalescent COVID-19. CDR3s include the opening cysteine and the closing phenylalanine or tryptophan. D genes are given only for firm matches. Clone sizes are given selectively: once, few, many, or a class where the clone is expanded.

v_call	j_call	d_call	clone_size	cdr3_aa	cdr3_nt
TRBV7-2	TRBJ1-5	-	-	CASSFDSFNQPQHF	TGTGCCAGCAGCTTCGACAGCTTCAACCAGCCCCAGCATTTT
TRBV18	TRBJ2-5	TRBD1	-	CASSPLVGQGKETQYF	TGTGCCAGCTCACCTTTGGTAGGACAGGGAAAAGAGACCCAGTACTTC
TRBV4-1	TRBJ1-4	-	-	CASSQVGVKEKLFF	TGCGCCAGCAGCCAAGTAGGGGTTAAAGAAAAACTGTTTTTT
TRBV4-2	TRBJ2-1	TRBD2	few	CASSSTGLAGGSSYNEQFF	TGTGCCAGCAGCTCCACAGGACTAGCGGGGGGCTCCTCCTACAATGAGCAGTTCTTC
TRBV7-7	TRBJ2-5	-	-	CASSLGQGNRETQYF	TGTGCTAGCAGCTTAGGTCAGGGGAATCGGGAGACCCAGTACTTC
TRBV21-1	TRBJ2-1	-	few	CASSKTVVPLYNEQFF	TGTGCCAGCAGCAAAACCGTGGTTCCACTCTACAATGAGCAGTTCTTC
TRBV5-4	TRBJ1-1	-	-	CASSRNNLTEAFF	TGTGCCAGCAGTCGTAATAATTTGACTGAAGCTTTCTTT
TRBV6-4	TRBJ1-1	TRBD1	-	CASSRTGNTEAFF	TGTGCCAGCAGCAGGACAGGGAACACTGAAGCTTTCTTT
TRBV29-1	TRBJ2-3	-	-	CSGYAIGTDTQYF	TGCAGCGGATACGCAATAGGCACAGATACGCAGTATTTT
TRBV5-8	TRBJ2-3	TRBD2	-	CASSLAFSGQTEDTQYF	TGTGCCAGCAGCTTGGCCTTTAGCGGGCAGACAGAGGATACGCAGTATTTT
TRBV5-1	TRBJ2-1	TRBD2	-	CASSQEGPGLKSSYNEQFF	TGCGCCAGCAGCCAAGAGGGACCGGGACTAAAGAGCTCCTACAATGAGCAGTTCTTC
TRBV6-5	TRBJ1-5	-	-	CASRTSNQPQHF	TGTGCCAGCAGAACAAGTAATCAGCCCCAGCATTTT
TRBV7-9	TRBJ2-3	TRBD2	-	CASSSGAGGRTDTQYF	TGTGCCAGCAGCTCGGGAGCGGGAGGTAGGACAGATACGCAGTATTTT
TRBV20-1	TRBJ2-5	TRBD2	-	CSASPGRLAGQETQYF	TGCAGTGCTAGTCCCGGTCGGCTAGCGGGACAAGAGACCCAGTACTTC
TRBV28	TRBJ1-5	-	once	CASSAPRGSNQPQHF	TGTGCCAGCAGTGCCCCCAGGGGTTCCAATCAGCCCCAGCATTTT
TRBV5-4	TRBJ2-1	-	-	CASNPPGRVKGPLEYNEQFF	TGTGCCAGCAACCCACCTGGCAGGGTCAAAGGACCCCTGGAGTACAATGAGCAGTTCTTC
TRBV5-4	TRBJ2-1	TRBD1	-	CASSVPGQGGNEQFF	TGTGCCAGCAGCGTTCCGGGACAGGGGGGCAATGAGCAGTTCTTC
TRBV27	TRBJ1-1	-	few	CASSLRRETEAFF	TGTGCCAGCAGTTTAAGGAGGGAGACTGAAGCTTTCTTT
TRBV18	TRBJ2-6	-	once	CASSPRQVSGANVLTF	TGTGCCAGCTCACCACGACAAGTCTCTGGGGCCAACGTCCTGACTTTC
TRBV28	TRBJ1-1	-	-	CASIRPGRATEAFF	TGTGCCAGCATTCGGCCGGGCAGGGCCACTGAAGCTTTCTTT
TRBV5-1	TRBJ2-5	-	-	CASSLVLGELQETQYF	TGCGCCAGCAGCTTGGTCTTGGGAGAATTACAAGAGACCCAGTACTTC
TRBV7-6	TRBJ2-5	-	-	CASSLDIGGVGETQYF	TGTGCCAGCAGCTTAGATATCGGTGGAGTGGGAGAGACCCAGTACTTC
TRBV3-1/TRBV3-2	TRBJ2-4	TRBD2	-	CASSNRDFGRKNIQYF	TGTGCCAGCAGCAACCGGGACTTCGGGAGGAAAAACATTCAGTACTTC
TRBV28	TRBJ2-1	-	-	CASSLVVGEQFF	TGTGCCAGCAGTTTAGTAGTTGGTGAGCAGTTCTTC